A selection of T cell receptor beta chains follows, all from one sample in a study of cytomegalovirus exposure and HLA in healthy donors. Produced via immunoSEQ multiplex PCR; TCRdb's table is partial and in-frame only. In the table there are 200,000 to 250,000 clones, around 76% of which are singletons. Specimen: PBMCs. The receptors stem from a middle-aged woman in good health and CMV-seropositive. Each CDR3 is given with its conserved first and last residue.

v_call	j_call	cdr3_aa
TRBV6-1	TRBJ2-7	CASTSGDSYEQYF
TRBV28	TRBJ1-1	CASGWTANTEAFF
TRBV7-9	TRBJ2-2	CASSWGQGTSGELFF
TRBV25-1	TRBJ2-1	CASSEYSSGGEQFF
TRBV7-2	TRBJ2-7	CASSLARSTEQYF
TRBV7-6	TRBJ2-6	CASMPPGGNSGANVLTF
TRBV2	TRBJ1-3	CASSVRGSGNTIYF
TRBV14	TRBJ2-7	CASSRYSPAYEQYF
TRBV18	TRBJ1-2	CASSSGDTGSGYTF
TRBV19	TRBJ1-1	CASSIIPGTGIYAEAFF
TRBV6-1	TRBJ1-5	CATRDMSNQPQHF
TRBV6-1	TRBJ2-3	CASSESGGGSDTQYF
TRBV5-6	TRBJ1-1	CASSLLTGSTEAFF
TRBV2	TRBJ2-5	CASSEYRAGETQYF
TRBV10-1	TRBJ2-7	CASSGRTGGYEQYF
TRBV7-2	TRBJ1-1	CASSWGPRQDTEAFF
TRBV10-2	TRBJ2-2	CASAETGELFF
TRBV28	TRBJ2-5	CASSLDPSRETQYF
TRBV5-1	TRBJ2-5	CASSSDRDYQETQYF
TRBV7-2	TRBJ2-7	CASSPLGTFESSYEQYF